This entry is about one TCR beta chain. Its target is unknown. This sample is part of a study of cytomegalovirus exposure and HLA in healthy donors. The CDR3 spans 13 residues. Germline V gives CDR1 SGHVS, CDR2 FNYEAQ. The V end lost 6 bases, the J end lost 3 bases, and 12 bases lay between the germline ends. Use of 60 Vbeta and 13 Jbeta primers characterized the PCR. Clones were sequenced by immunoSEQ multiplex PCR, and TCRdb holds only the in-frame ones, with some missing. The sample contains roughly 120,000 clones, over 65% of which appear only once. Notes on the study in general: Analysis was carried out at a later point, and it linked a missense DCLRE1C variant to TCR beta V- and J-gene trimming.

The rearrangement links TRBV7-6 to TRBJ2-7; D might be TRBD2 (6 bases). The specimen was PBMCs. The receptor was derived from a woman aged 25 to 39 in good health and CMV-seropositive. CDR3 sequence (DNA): TGTGCCAGCAGTGGGGAGGCCTACTACGAGCAGTACTTC. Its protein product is CASSGEAYYEQYF.